The next 5 T cell receptor beta chains were all read from a single sample in a study of OX40 agonist ivuxolimab in advanced cancers. TCRdb's table, derived via immunoSEQ multiplex PCR, lists solely in-frame clones and lacks some. The sample carries fewer than 20,000 clones, around 80% recorded once. The sample consisted of CD4+ or CD8+ T cells sorted from blood, taken in a trial of the OX40 agonist ivuxolimab. The receptors here all came from an adult with an advanced solid tumor such as melanoma, head and neck, liver or kidney cancer.

The chain uses TRBV27 and TRBJ1-5, with a tentative D call TRBD1 (5 bases). V gave up 2 bases and J gave up 1 base, with 9 bases separating them. The germline gives CDR1 MNHEY, CDR2 SMNVEV (reference sequence). The CDR3 length is 15 residues. The CDR3 DNA is TGTGCCAGCAGTTTAGGGGGGGGGAGCAATCAGCCCCAGCATTTT. Encoded protein: CASSLGGGSNQPQHF.

This sequence joins TRBV2 and TRBJ2-5; TRBD2 agrees at 9 bases. The germline gives CDR1 SNHLY, CDR2 FYNNEI. The CDR3 sequence is 15 residues long. Germline trimming cut 5 bases from V and 2 bases from J; bases unmatched to any gene: 6. CDR3 nucleotide sequence: TGTGCCAGCAGTTACGGGCTAGCGGGGCAAGAGACCCAGTACTTC. It is translated as CASSYGLAGQETQYF. Variable domain in full (rest from reference TRBV2 and TRBJ2-5): EPEVTQTPSHQVTQMGQEVILRCVPISNHLYFYWYRQILGQKVEFLVSFYNNEISEKSEIFDDQFSVERPDGSNFTLKIRSTKLEDSAMYFCASSYGLAGQETQYFGPGTRLLVL.

The chain is built from TRBV4-1 and TRBJ1-5; 7 nucleotides agree with TRBD1. Germline-derived CDR1 and CDR2 are MGHRA and YSYEKL. This CDR3 has 15 amino acids. V dropped 3 bases and J dropped 6; count of bases not matched to a gene: 8. CDR3 sequence: CASSHDSTGRQPQHF. For the CDR3, the DNA is TGCGCCAGCAGCCACGACTCGACAGGGCGTCAGCCCCAGCATTTT.

J is TRBJ1-1 and V is TRBV5-6, with D hard to call. Germline V CDR1 and CDR2: SGHDT, YYEEEE. Trimming shortened V by 0 bases and J by 7 bases, and 10 bases separated the two germline ends. This CDR3 comprises 13 residues. CDR3 sequence: CASSLADTLEAFF. CDR3 nucleotide sequence: TGTGCCAGCAGCTTGGCGGATACCCTTGAAGCTTTCTTT.

For the CDR3, the DNA is TGTGCCAGCAGCCCCGCTCTTGAGCAGTACTTC. Amino acid sequence: CASSPALEQYF. The chain links TRBV7-2 to TRBJ2-7; D remains unclear. V lost 5 bases to trimming and J lost 7 bases, with 9 bases between them. There are 11 residues in the CDR3. Germline CDR1 is SGHTA and CDR2 is FQGNSA.